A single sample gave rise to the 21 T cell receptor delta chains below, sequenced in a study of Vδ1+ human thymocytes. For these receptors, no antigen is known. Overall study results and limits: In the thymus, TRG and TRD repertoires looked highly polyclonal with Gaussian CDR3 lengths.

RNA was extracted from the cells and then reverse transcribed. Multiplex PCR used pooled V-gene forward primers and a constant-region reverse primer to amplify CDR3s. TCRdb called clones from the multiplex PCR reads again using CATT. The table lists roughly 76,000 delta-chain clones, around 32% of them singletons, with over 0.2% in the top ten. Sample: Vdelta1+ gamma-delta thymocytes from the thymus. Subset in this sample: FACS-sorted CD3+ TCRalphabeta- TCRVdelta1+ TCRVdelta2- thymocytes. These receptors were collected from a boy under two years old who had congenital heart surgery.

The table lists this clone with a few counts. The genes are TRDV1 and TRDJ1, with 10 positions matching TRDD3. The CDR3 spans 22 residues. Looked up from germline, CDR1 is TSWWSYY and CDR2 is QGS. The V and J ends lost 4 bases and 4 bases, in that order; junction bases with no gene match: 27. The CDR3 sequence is CALGGPLPTFGGYPGPCDKLIF. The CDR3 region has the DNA TGTGCTCTTGGGGGCCCGCTTCCTACGTTTGGGGGATACCCCGGGCCATGCGATAAACTCATCTTT.

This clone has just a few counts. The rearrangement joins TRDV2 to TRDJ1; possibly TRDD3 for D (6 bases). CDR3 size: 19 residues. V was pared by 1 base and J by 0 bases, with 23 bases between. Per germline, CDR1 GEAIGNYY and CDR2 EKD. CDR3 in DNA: TGTGCCTGTGACACAGTCGCAGTGGGGGCCCACAGGGACACCGATAAACTCATCTTT. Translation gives CACDTVAVGAHRDTDKLIF.

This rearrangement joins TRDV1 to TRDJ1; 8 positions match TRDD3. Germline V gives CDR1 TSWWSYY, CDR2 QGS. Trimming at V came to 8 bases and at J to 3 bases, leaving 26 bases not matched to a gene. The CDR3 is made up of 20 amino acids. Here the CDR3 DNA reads TGTGCTCTTCGGTGTGGGTTTCCTATAGGTGCTGGGGGAGTCGCCGATAAACTCATCTTT. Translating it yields CALRCGFPIGAGGVADKLIF.

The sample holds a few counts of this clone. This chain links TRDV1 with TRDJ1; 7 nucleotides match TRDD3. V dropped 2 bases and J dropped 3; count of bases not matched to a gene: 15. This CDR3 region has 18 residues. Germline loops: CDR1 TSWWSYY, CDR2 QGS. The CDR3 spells CALGEYPRPGGCPDKLIF. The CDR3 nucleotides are TGTGCTCTTGGGGAATATCCGAGACCCGGGGGATGTCCCGATAAACTCATCTTT.

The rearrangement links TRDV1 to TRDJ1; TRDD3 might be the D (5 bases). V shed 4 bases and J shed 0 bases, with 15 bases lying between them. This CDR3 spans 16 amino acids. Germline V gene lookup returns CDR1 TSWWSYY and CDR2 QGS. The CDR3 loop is CALGGSEGVYTDKLIF. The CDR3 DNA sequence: TGTGCTCTTGGGGGCTCGGAGGGGGTATACACCGATAAACTCATCTTT.

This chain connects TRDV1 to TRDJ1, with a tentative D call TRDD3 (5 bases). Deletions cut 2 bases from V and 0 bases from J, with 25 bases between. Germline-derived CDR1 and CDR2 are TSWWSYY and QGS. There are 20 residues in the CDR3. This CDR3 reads CALGELSPTPTGLYTDKLIF. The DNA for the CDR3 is TGTGCTCTTGGGGAATTGAGTCCCACTCCGACTGGCCTTTACACCGATAAACTCATCTTT.

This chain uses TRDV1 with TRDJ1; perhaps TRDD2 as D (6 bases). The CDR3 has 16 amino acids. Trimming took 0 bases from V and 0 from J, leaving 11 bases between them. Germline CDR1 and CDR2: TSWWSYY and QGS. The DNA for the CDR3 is TGTGCTCTTGGGGAACTACTCCTACCCTACACCGATAAACTCATCTTT. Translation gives CALGELLLPYTDKLIF.

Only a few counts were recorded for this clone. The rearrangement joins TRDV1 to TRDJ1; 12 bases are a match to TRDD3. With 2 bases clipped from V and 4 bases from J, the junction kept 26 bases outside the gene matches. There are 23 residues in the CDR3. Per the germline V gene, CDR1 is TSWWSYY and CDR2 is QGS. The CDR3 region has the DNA TGTGCTCTTGGGGAAGTAGGCCCCGCTTCATACTGGGGGATACCGCTACCAAACGATAAACTCATCTTT. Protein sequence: CALGEVGPASYWGIPLPNDKLIF.

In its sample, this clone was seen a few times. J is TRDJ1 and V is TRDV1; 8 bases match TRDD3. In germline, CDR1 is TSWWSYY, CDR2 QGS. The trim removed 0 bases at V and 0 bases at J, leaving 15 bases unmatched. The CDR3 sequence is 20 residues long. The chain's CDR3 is CALGELDGLYWGHNTDKLIF. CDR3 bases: TGTGCTCTTGGGGAACTAGATGGCCTCTACTGGGGGCACAACACCGATAAACTCATCTTT.

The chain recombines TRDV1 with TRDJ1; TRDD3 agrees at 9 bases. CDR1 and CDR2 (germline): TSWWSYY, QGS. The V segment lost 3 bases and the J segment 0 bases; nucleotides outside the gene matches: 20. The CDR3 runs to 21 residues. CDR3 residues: CALGDGTLEPPSGGYTDKLIF. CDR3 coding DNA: TGTGCTCTTGGGGACGGCACACTCGAACCTCCCTCTGGGGGATACACCGATAAACTCATCTTT.

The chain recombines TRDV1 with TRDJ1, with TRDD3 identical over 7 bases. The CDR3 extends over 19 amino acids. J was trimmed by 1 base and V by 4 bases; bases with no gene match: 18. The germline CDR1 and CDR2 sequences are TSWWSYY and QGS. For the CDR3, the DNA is TGTGCTCTTGGGGCCTACGTCCCCTTACTGGGGATTCTCACCGATAAACTCATCTTT. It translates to CALGAYVPLLGILTDKLIF.

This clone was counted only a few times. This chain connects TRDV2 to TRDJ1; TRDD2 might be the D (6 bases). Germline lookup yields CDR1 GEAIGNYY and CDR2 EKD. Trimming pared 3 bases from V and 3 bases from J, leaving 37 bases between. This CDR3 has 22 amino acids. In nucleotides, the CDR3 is TGTGCCTGTGACCGCTTTTTAATATATTTATACCTGCCCCTTCCGAGGCCCGATAAACTCATCTTT. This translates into CACDRFLIYLYLPLPRPDKLIF.

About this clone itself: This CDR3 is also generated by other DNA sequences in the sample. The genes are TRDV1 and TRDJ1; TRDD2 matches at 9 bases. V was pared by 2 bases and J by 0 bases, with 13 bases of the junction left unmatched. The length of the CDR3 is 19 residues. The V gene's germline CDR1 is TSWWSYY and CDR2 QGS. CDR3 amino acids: CALGEGLPTLTPYTDKLIF. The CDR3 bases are TGTGCTCTTGGGGAAGGCCTTCCTACTCTTACTCCTTACACCGATAAACTCATCTTT.

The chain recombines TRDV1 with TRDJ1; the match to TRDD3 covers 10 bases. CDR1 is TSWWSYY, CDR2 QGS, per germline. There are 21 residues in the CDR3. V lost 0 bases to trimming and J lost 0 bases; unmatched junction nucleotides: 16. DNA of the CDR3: TGTGCTCTTGGGGAACTAGTGCGCCCTAGTACTGGGGGATCGTACACCGATAAACTCATCTTT. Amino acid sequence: CALGELVRPSTGGSYTDKLIF.

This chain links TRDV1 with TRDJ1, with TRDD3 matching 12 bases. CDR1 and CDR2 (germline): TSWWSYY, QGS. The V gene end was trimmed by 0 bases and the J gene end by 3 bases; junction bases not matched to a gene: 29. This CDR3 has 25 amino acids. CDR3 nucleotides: TGTGCTCTTGGGGAACTTTTGTGGCCTTCCCTCTGGGGGATACGCAACTTTTTGTACGCCGATAAACTCATCTTT. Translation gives CALGELLWPSLWGIRNFLYADKLIF.

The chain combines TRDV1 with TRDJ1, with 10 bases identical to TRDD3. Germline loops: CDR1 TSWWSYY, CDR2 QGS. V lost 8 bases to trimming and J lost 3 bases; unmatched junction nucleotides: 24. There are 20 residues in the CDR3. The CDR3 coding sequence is TGTGCTCTTTTGGTTCCTCCACTCAGGGAGGGCTGGGGGATATCCGATAAACTCATCTTT. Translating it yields CALLVPPLREGWGISDKLIF.

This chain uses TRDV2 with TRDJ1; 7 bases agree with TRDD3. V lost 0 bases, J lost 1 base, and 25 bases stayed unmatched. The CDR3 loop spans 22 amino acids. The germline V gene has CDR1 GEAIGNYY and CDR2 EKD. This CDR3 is CACDTLISFRVALGIFTDKLIF. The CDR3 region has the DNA TGTGCCTGTGACACCCTAATCTCATTCCGGGTGGCACTGGGGATCTTCACCGATAAACTCATCTTT.

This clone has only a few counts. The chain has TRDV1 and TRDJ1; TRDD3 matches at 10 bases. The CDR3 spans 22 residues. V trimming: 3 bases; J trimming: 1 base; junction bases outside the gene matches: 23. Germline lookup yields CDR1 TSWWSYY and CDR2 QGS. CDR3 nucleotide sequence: TGTGCTCTTGGGGAGCCTCCTGCTTTCATACGTACTGGGGGATGTGGCACCGATAAACTCATCTTT. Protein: CALGEPPAFIRTGGCGTDKLIF.

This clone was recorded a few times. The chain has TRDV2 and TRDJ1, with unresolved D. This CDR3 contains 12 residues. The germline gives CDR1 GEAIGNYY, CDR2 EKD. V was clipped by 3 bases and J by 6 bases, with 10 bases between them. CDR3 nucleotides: TGTGCCTGTGACTCTCGGAAGAATAAACTCATCTTT. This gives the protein CACDSRKNKLIF.

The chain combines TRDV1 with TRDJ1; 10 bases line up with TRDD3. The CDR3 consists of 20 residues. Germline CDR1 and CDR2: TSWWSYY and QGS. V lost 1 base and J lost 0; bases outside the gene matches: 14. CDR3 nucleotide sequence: TGTGCTCTTGGGGAACCCCTTCTTCCGCATACTGGGGGATACACCGATAAACTCATCTTT. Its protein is CALGEPLLPHTGGYTDKLIF.

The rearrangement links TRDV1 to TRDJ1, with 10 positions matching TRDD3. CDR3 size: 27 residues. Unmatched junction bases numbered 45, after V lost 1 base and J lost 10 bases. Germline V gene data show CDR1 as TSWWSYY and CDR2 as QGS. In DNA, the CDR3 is TGTGCTCTTGGGGAACCCCATACCACACCCAGTATTTTACAAGACAATACTGGGGGATCGGAGCCCCCGGGACTCATCTTT. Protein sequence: CALGEPHTTPSILQDNTGGSEPPGLIF.